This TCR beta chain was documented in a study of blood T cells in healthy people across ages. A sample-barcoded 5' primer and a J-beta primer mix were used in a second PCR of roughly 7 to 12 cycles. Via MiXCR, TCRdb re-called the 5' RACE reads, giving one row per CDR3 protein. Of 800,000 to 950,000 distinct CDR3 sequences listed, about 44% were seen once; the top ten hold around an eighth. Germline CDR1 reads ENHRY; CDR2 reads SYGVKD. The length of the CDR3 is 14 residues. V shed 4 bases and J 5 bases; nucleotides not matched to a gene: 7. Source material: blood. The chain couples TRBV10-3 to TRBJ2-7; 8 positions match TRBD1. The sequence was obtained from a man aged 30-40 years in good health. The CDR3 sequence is CAISGTGLVDEQYF. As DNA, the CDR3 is TGTGCCATCAGTGGGACAGGGTTGGTAGACGAGCAGTACTTC.